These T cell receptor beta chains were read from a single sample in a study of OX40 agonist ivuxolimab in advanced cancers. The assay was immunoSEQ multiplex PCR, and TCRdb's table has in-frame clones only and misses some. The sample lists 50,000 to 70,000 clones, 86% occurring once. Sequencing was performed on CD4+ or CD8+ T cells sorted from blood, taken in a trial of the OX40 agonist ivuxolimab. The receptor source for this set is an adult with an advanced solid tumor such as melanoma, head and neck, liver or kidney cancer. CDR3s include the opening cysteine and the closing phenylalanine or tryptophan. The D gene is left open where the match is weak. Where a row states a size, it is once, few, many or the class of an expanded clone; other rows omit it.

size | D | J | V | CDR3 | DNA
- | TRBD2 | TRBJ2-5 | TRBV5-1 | CASSLAPSGLQETQYF | TGCGCCAGCAGCTTGGCCCCTAGCGGGCTCCAAGAGACCCAGTACTTC
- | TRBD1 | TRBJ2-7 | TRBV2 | CASSYRTGGSDEQYF | TGTGCCAGCAGTTACCGGACAGGGGGCTCTGACGAGCAGTACTTC
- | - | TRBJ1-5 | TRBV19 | CASRQGTQTQHF | TGTGCCAGTAGGCAGGGGACGCAGACCCAGCATTTT
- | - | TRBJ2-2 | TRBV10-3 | CAIRSGHRAGELFF | TGTGCCATCAGGTCGGGACATCGGGCCGGGGAGCTGTTTTTT
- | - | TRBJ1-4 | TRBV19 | CASSIDIKAGKLFF | TGTGCCAGTAGTATTGACATCAAGGCGGGGAAACTGTTTTTT
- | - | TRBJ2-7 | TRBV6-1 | CASRGPNYEQYF | TGTGCCAGCAGGGGGCCAAACTACGAGCAGTACTTC
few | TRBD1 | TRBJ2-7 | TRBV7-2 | CASSLAPGTAIYEQYF | TGTGCCAGCAGCTTAGCCCCCGGGACAGCGATCTACGAGCAGTACTTC
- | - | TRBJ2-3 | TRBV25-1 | CASSAAPYGSTDTQYF | TGTGCCAGCAGTGCCGCTCCCTATGGGAGCACAGATACGCAGTATTTT
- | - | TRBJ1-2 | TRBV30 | CAWSRRGTLGYGYTF | TGTGCCTGGAGTAGGAGGGGAACCCTAGGCTATGGCTACACCTTC
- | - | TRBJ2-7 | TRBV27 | CASSSQGGRGGVPYEQYF | TGTGCCAGCAGTTCCCAAGGGGGCCGCGGCGGGGTGCCCTACGAGCAGTACTTC
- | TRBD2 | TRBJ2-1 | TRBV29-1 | CSALAERSYNEQFF | TGCAGCGCCCTAGCGGAGCGCTCCTACAATGAGCAGTTCTTC
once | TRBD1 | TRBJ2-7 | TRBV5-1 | CASSPTGGLYEQYF | TGCGCCAGCAGCCCTACAGGGGGGCTCTACGAGCAGTACTTC
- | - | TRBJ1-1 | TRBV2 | CATRGQTNTEAFF | TGTGCCACTCGAGGGCAGACGAACACTGAAGCTTTCTTT
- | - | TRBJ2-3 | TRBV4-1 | CASSQVGAGRTDTQYF | TGCGCCAGCAGCCAAGTGGGGGCAGGGCGCACAGATACGCAGTATTTT
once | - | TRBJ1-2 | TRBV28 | CASSLGGRILRYGYTF | TGTGCCAGCAGTTTAGGGGGAAGGATATTACGCTATGGCTACACCTTC
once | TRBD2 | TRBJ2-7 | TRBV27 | CASSSPGTSKYEQYF | TGTGCCAGCAGTTCTCCCGGGACTAGTAAATACGAGCAGTACTTC
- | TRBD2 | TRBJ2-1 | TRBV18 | CASSPETSFSYNEQFF | TGTGCCAGCTCACCGGAGACTAGCTTCTCCTACAATGAGCAGTTCTTC
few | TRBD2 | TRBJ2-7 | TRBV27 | CASSPWTSGSYEQYF | TGTGCCAGCAGTCCTTGGACTAGCGGGAGCTACGAGCAGTACTTC
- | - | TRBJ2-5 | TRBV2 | CASSQLSAQYF | TGTGCCAGCAGCCAGCTATCGGCCCAGTACTTC
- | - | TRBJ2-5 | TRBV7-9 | CASSLALAGRETQYF | TGTGCCAGCAGCTTAGCGCTGGCAGGGAGAGAGACCCAGTACTTC
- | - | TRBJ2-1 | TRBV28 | CASSLGGYNEQFF | TGTGCCAGCAGTTTAGGCGGATACAATGAGCAGTTCTTC
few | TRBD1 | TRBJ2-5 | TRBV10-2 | CASTGTGTGASGGGTQYF | TGCGCCAGCACTGGGACCGGGACAGGGGCCTCAGGTGGGGGGACCCAGTACTTC
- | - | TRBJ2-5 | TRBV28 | CASSRDTRGTQYF | TGTGCCAGCAGCCGGGACACCCGTGGGACCCAGTACTTC
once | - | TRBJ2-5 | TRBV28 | CASSTPDFGSGETQYF | TGTGCCAGCAGTACCCCGGACTTCGGGTCTGGGGAGACCCAGTACTTC
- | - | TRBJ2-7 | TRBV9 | CASSTSVGGDKLYEQYF | TGTGCCAGCAGCACATCCGTAGGTGGGGACAAGCTCTACGAGCAGTACTTC
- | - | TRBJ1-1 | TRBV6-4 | CASRAMGGSGTEAFF | TGTGCCAGCAGGGCAATGGGGGGTTCAGGAACTGAAGCTTTCTTT
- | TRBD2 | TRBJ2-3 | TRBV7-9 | CASSLAPSGSSTDTQYF | TGTGCCAGCAGCTTAGCGCCTAGCGGGTCATCCACAGATACGCAGTATTTT
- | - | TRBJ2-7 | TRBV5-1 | CASSLEERHPYEQYF | TGCGCCAGCAGCTTGGAAGAGCGGCATCCCTACGAGCAGTACTTC
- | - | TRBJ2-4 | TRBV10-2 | CASNDPAKNIQYF | TGCGCCAGCAACGATCCAGCCAAAAACATTCAGTACTTC
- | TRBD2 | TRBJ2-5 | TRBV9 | CASSAGLAGGQGETQYF | TGTGCCAGCAGCGCCGGACTAGCGGGAGGGCAGGGGGAGACCCAGTACTTC
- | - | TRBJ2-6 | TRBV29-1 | CSVGQGDSGANVLTF | TGCAGCGTGGGGCAGGGCGACTCTGGGGCCAACGTCCTGACTTTC
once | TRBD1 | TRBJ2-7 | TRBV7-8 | CASSSGQGAWQYF | TGTGCCAGCAGCTCCGGACAGGGGGCTTGGCAGTACTTC
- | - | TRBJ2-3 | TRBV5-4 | CASSLGLGSPSDTQYF | TGTGCCAGCAGCTTGGGTTTGGGGTCGCCTTCAGATACGCAGTATTTT
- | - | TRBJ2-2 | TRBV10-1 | CASSESRSNTGELFF | TGCGCCAGCAGTGAGTCTCGGTCGAACACCGGGGAGCTGTTTTTT
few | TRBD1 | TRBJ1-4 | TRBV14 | CGGQGVGRGEKLFF | TGTGGGGGGCAGGGGGTAGGTCGTGGTGAAAAACTGTTTTTT
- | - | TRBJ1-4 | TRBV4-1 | CASSHGTDPTNEKLFF | TGCGCCAGCAGCCACGGAACCGACCCAACTAATGAAAAACTGTTTTTT
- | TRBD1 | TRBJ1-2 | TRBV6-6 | CASTIFQNRGVYGYTF | TGTGCCAGCACCATTTTTCAGAACAGGGGGGTCTATGGCTACACCTTC
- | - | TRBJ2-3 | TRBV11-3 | CASSFGLYPSTDTQYF | TGTGCCAGCAGCTTCGGACTTTATCCTAGCACAGATACGCAGTATTTT
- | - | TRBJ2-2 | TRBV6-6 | CASRGPGPTGELFF | TGTGCCAGCAGGGGACCTGGACCGACCGGGGAGCTGTTTTTT
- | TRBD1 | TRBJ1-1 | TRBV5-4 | CASSRFGQGLNTEAFF | TGTGCCAGCAGCCGATTCGGACAGGGGCTGAACACTGAAGCTTTCTTT
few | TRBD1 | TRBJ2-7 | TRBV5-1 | CASSLGTGGLYEQYF | TGCGCCAGCAGCCTCGGGACAGGAGGACTCTACGAGCAGTACTTC
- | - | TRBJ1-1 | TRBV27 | CASSFEEGGTEAFF | TGTGCCAGCAGTTTCGAGGAGGGGGGCACTGAAGCTTTCTTT
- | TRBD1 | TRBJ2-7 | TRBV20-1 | CSADRGYEQYF | TGCAGTGCCGACAGGGGTTACGAGCAGTACTTC
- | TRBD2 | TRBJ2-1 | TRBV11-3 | CASSLGWTSGGGEQFF | TGTGCCAGCAGCTTAGGATGGACTAGCGGGGGCGGGGAGCAGTTCTTC
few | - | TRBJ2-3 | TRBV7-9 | CASSLEEYPFTDTQYF | TGTGCCAGCAGCTTAGAGGAATACCCTTTCACAGATACGCAGTATTTT
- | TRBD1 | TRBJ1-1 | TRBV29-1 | CSAGQQNTEAFF | TGCAGCGCGGGACAGCAGAACACTGAAGCTTTCTTT
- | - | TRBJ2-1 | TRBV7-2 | CASSFGGRNEQFF | TGTGCCAGCAGCTTCGGGGGACGGAATGAGCAGTTCTTC
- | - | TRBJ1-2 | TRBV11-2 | CASSPSEVSNYGYTF | TGTGCCAGCAGCCCGAGTGAAGTATCAAACTATGGCTACACCTTC
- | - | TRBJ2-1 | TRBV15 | CATSRDPTGYNEQFF | TGTGCCACCAGCAGAGATCCTACAGGTTACAATGAGCAGTTCTTC
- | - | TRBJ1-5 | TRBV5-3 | CASSLGGRSNQPQHF | TGTGCCAGCAGCTTGGGGGGTAGGAGCAATCAGCCCCAGCATTTT
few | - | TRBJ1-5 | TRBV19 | CASSGLRSDYQPQHF | TGTGCCAGTAGTGGTCTCAGGAGCGATTATCAGCCCCAGCATTTT
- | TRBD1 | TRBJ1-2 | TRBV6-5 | CASKMDRGFAYGYTF | TGTGCCAGCAAGATGGACAGGGGGTTCGCCTATGGCTACACCTTC
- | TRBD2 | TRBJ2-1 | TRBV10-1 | CASSVGGGGHEQFF | TGCGCCAGCAGTGTCGGCGGGGGTGGTCATGAGCAGTTCTTC
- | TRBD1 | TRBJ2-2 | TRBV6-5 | CASRWTGRDGELFF | TGTGCCAGCAGGTGGACAGGTCGGGACGGGGAGCTGTTTTTT
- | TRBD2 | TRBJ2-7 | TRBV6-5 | CASSSGRGGSYEQYF | TGTGCCAGCAGCTCGGGCCGGGGAGGGTCCTACGAGCAGTACTTC
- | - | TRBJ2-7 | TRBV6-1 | CASCAGVGYEQYF | TGTGCCAGCTGTGCTGGAGTGGGTTACGAGCAGTACTTC
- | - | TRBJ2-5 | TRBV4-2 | CASSQGAGAGETQYF | TGTGCCAGCAGCCAAGGAGCAGGGGCGGGGGAGACCCAGTACTTC
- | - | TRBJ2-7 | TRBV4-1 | CASSRPQATYEQYF | TGCGCCAGCAGCCGACCACAGGCAACCTACGAGCAGTACTTC
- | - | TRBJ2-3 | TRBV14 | CASSQVGKTDTQYF | TGTGCCAGCAGCCAAGTAGGGAAAACAGATACGCAGTATTTT
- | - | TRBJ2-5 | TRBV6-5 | CASSKDYQETQYF | TGTGCCAGCAGTAAGGACTATCAGGAGACCCAGTACTTC